This T cell receptor (beta chain) was sequenced for a study of blood T cell repertoires in COVID-19. Assay: immunoSEQ multiplex PCR; the TCRdb copy retains only in-frame clones and omits some. Of 300,000 to 450,000 clones listed, 85% are singletons. V lost 1 base, J lost 1 base, and 14 bases lay in between. CDR1 and CDR2 from the germline V gene are MGHRA and YSYEKL. The CDR3 length is 18 residues. The specimen was peripheral blood. The receptor comes from a woman aged 18-35 years with acute or convalescent COVID-19. The V and J genes are TRBV4-1 and TRBJ2-6, with D perhaps matching TRBD1 (5 bases). CDR3 nucleotides: TGCGCCAGCAGCCAAGTCGGCAGGGAAGCGTCTGGGGCCAACGTCCTGACTTTC. This translates into CASSQVGREASGANVLTF.